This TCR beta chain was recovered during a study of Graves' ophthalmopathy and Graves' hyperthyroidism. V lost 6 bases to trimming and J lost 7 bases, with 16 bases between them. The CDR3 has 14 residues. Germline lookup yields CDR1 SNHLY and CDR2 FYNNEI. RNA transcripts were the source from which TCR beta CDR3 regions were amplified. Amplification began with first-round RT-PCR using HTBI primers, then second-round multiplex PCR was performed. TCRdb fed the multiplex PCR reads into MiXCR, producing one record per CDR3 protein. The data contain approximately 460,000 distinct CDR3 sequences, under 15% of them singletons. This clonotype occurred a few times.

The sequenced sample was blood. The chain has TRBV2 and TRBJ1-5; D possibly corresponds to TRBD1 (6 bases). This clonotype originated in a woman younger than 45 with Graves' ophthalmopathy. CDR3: CASSVAGTGQPQHF. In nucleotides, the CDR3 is TGTGCCAGCAGCGTTGCTGGAACAGGGCAGCCCCAGCATTTT. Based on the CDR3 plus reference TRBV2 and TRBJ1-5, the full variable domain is EPEVTQTPSHQVTQMGQEVILRCVPISNHLYFYWYRQILGQKVEFLVSFYNNEISEKSEIFDDQFSVERPDGSNFTLKIRSTKLEDSAMYFCASSVAGTGQPQHFGDGTRLSIL.